These 6 T cell receptor beta chains originate from one sample sequenced in a study of shared clonotypes between healthy human individuals. In the naive CD8 group, cells lacked CD45RO and were positively selected for CCR7, so terminally differentiated effector memory CD45RA+ cells were left out. Only in-frame clones appear in the TCRdb table, and some are missing; sequencing was by immunoSEQ multiplex PCR. This table holds around 2,000,000 clones, roughly 94% found once. Sequenced material: naive CD8+ T cells sorted from blood. Receptors originate from a man aged 18 to 30 in good health.

The chain recombines TRBV7-6 with TRBJ1-2; maybe TRBD1 (5 bases). CDR1 is SGHVS and CDR2 is FNYEAQ in the germline V gene. The CDR3 length is 16 residues. V was shortened by 4 bases and J by 4 bases, with 19 bases between the two germline ends. CDR3 residues: CASSWGKGPGTYGYTF. The CDR3 bases are TGTGCCAGCAGCTGGGGGAAAGGGCCGGGCACCTATGGCTACACCTTC.

With respect to this clone: Other DNA sequences within the sample encode an identical CDR3. The chain joins TRBV4-1 to TRBJ1-1; the D gene is possibly TRBD1 (5 bases). Trimming shortened V by 1 base and J by 2 bases, and 11 bases separated the two germline ends. The CDR3 is 15 residues long. Germline values: CDR1 MGHRA, CDR2 YSYEKL. The CDR3, as DNA: TGCGCCAGCAGCCAAGCGTGGGGCCTCAACACTGAAGCTTTCTTT. This encodes CASSQAWGLNTEAFF.

The J gene is TRBJ1-5, the V gene TRBV7-9; 7 bases fit TRBD1. Losses at the gene ends were 5 bases for V and 2 bases for J; bases not matched to a gene: 6. CDR3 length: 15 amino acids. The germline V gene encodes CDR1 SEHNR and CDR2 FQNEAQ (reference sequence). CDR3 sequence: CASSLDRVGNQPQHF. As DNA, the CDR3 is TGTGCCAGCAGCCTTGACAGGGTAGGCAATCAGCCCCAGCATTTT.

The chain carries TRBV4-3 and TRBJ1-1; a possible D gene is TRBD1 (5 bases). Germline CDR1 is LGHNA and CDR2 is YSLEER. The V and J ends lost 0 bases and 5 bases respectively, with 13 bases between them. CDR3 length: 15 residues. The CDR3 is CASSQDSGYGTEAFF. The CDR3 bases are TGCGCCAGCAGCCAAGACTCAGGGTACGGGACTGAAGCTTTCTTT.

This chain links TRBV30 with TRBJ2-1; either TRBD1 or TRBD2 may fit D (5 bases each). V lost 2 bases, J lost 9 bases, and 14 bases lay in between. The CDR3 is 13 residues long. The V gene's germline CDR1 is GTSNPN and CDR2 SVGIG (reference sequence). Here the CDR3 reads CAWSIMDTSEQFF. In DNA form, the CDR3 reads TGTGCCTGGAGTATAATGGACACTAGTGAGCAGTTCTTC.

The chain links TRBV19 to TRBJ2-6; the D is unclear. There are 14 residues in the CDR3. V was cut by 3 bases and J by 2 bases, with 5 bases left in between. The germline CDR1 and CDR2 sequences are LNHDA and SQIVND (reference sequence). CDR3 bases: TGTGCCAGTAGTATGGATGCTGGGGCCAACGTCCTGACTTTC. This sequence encodes CASSMDAGANVLTF. Looking up the rest from reference TRBV19 and TRBJ2-6 gives the full variable domain: DGGITQSPKYLFRKEGQNVTLSCEQNLNHDAMYWYRQDPGQGLRLIYYSQIVNDFQKGDIAEGYSVSREKKESFPLTVTSAQKNPTAFYLCASSMDAGANVLTFGAGSRLTVL.